This passage covers 3 T cell receptor beta chains from one sample sequenced in a study of PD-L1 blockade in urothelial cancer. Using immunoSEQ multiplex PCR, the repertoire was profiled, and TCRdb retains in-frame clones only, with some absent. The table has about 91,000 clones, roughly 90% seen once; the top ten hold more than 8%. Here the sequenced sample was PBMCs, taken around atezolizumab (anti-PD-L1) treatment. These TCRs come from a man aged 55 to 70 with urothelial cancer.

The chain couples TRBV7-2 to TRBJ1-3; 11 bases are a match to TRBD1. Trimming at V came to 2 bases and at J to 0 bases, leaving 3 bases not matched to a gene. CDR1 and CDR2 (germline): SGHTA, FQGNSA. The CDR3 sequence is 17 residues long. The CDR3: CASSLIGTGGSGNTIYF. As DNA, the CDR3 is TGTGCCAGCAGCTTAATTGGGACAGGGGGCTCTGGAAACACCATATATTTT.

The chain has TRBV5-1 and TRBJ2-7; 7 positions agree with TRBD2. CDR1 is SGHRS, CDR2 YFSETQ, per germline. The CDR3 runs to 15 residues. V lost 4 bases, J lost 0 bases, and 7 bases stayed unmatched. The CDR3 protein is CASSPGDYSSYEQYF. The CDR3 bases are TGCGCCAGCAGCCCGGGGGACTATAGCTCCTACGAGCAGTACTTC.

This rearrangement joins TRBV30 to TRBJ2-5; the D gene is possibly TRBD2 (6 bases). V lost 2 bases to trimming and J lost 7 bases, with 14 bases between them. The CDR3 covers 13 residues. CDR1 GTSNPN and CDR2 SVGIG come from the germline V gene (reference sequence). CDR3 amino acids: CAWSLGGVGTQYF. The CDR3 DNA follows: TGTGCCTGGAGTTTGGGGGGTGTCGGGACCCAGTACTTC.